The present TCR beta chain was sequenced within a study of identical twins (dated by TCRdb to the mid-2010s). For the wider study: TCR alpha and beta repertoires from monozygotic twins, unrelated adults of various ages and cord blood were deep-sequenced to test whether fetal clonotypes persist. To rule out contamination, the twin experiments were replicated at different times with different library preparation protocols. Results the study describes overall, beyond this receptor: Out-of-frame TCR alpha sharing in monozygotic twins was systematically underestimated by recombination models, whereas sharing between unrelated individuals was in agreement with the recombination models. Because the same donors could not be followed over many years, conclusions were based on cross-sectional statistical analysis. The excess sharing between twins in beta out-of-frame sequences was weaker because fewer shared sequences reduced the signal-to-noise ratio. Abundant cord blood beta clonotypes carried fewer insertions; young adult naive repertoires showed a weaker similar trend, while memory repertoires showed none. Invariant T cells such as MAIT and iNKT could partly confound zero-insertion analyses, although diverse VJ usage argued against such confounding for most clonotypes. Out-of-frame TCR alpha sequences shared between twins showed an excess of low generation-probability sequences compared with coincidental sharing between unrelated individuals.

This clonotype was seen ten or more times. It lacks a known antigen. One base away there is no much larger clone; base qualities are not given. For CDR1 and CDR2, the germline V gene (reference sequence) lists DFQATT and SNEGSKA. The junction carries 5 bases between V and J, which are trimmed by 0 bases and 5 bases respectively. The CDR3 holds 11 amino acids from the cysteine to the phenylalanine. Only the CDR3 part of the read is kept: 33 bases, read in frame from the first base. Library generation was performed with 5' RACE. The data were produced on an Illumina HiSeq 2000. Template switching added a universal primer binding site, and the final cDNA carried a unique molecular identifier that allowed TCR cDNA molecules to be counted accurately. Specific primers in the conserved constant-segment region were used to synthesize first-strand cDNA for the TCR alpha and beta chains. To control for contamination, each cDNA library was double barcoded with a SMART-Mk sample barcode plus Illumina barcodes. TruSeq adapter sequences, together with Illumina sample barcodes, were added in two successive PCR steps. Sequencing of the TCR alpha and beta cDNA libraries was done on the Illumina HiSeq platform using custom primers. The published analysis was carried out like this. MiGEC was used to process raw reads and extract unique molecular identifiers, and MiXCR was used to find CDR3 positions. Recombination models were inferred per individual with the repgenHMM and IGoR tools using an EM algorithm. The tcR package in R was used for shared clonotype analysis, with sharing normalized by the product of cloneset sizes. To study raw recombination without the effects of thymic and clonal selection, out-of-frame nonproductive sequences were analyzed. The raw public reads went through TCRdb reprocessing: fastp at Q25, MiXCR clone calling, in-frame beta chains kept. A single entry per CDR3 protein holds the most common genes and DNA from its merged rows. TCRdb's processing, not the study's, gives the V and J calls here. The sample contains hundreds of thousands of distinct CDR3 sequences, roughly 9.8% of them found a single time. The ten most abundant clones make up about 7.1% of the sample.

All donors were healthy Caucasians. Three pairs of female monozygotic twins, all aged about 18 to 30 years, made up the twin cohort. Positive isolation kits from Invitrogen were used to isolate CD4+ and CD8+ T cell populations. Separately, the same data were catalogued under a study of yellow fever vaccine responses in identical twins. The second publication reports: The authors reported that the T cell response to vaccination in identical twins appeared partly convergent and partly personalized. In identical twins, the study followed T cell clones that responded to the vaccine with precision.

Sequencing was carried out using CD8+ T cells sorted from blood. The sequence derives from a woman aged 18-29 years in good health. Recombination joined TRBV20-1 with TRBJ2-7, with no confidently assigned D gene. The nucleotide sequence is given as TGCAGTGCTAGAGATGGGAACGAGCAGTACTTC. It translates to CSARDGNEQYF.